This TCR beta chain is from a study of cytomegalovirus exposure and HLA in healthy donors. Study summary: Among approximately 390 genotyped donors, around 82% fell in the Caucasian-associated ancestry cluster.

Primers included in the PCR were 60 Vbeta and 13 Jbeta primers. TCRdb's table, derived via immunoSEQ multiplex PCR, lists solely in-frame clones and lacks some. The sample yields 150,000 to 200,000 clones, 80% seen once. Trimming stripped 0 bases from V and 2 bases from J, with 17 bases between. Per the germline V gene, CDR1 is SGHDN and CDR2 is FVKESK. This CDR3 comprises 18 residues. This clone was seen a single time. Its antigen is not identified. Whole-study findings and limits: Researchers reported in a later analysis that a missense DCLRE1C variant was tied to TCR beta V- and J-gene trimming.

Sequencing input: PBMCs. The chain joins TRBV14 to TRBJ1-3; the D gene is possibly TRBD1 (5 bases). This clonotype originated in a woman aged 40-49 years in good health and CMV-seronegative. The CDR3 region is CASSQDLGPPLPGNTIYF. The CDR3 bases are TGTGCCAGCAGCCAAGACTTGGGGCCCCCGCTCCCTGGAAACACCATATATTTT. The whole variable domain, remainder taken from reference TRBV14 and TRBJ1-3, is EAGVTQFPSHSVIEKGQTVTLRCDPISGHDNLYWYRRVMGKEIKFLLHFVKESKQDESGMPNNRFLAERTGGTYSTLKVQPAELEDSGVYFCASSQDLGPPLPGNTIYFGEGSWLTVV.